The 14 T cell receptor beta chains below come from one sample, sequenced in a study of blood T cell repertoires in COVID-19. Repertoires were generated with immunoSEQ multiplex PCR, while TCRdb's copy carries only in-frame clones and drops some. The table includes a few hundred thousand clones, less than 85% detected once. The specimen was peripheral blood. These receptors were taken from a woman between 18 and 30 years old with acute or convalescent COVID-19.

The CDR3 spells CASSQPNTGSTGELFF. The CDR3 DNA reads TGCGCCAGCAGCCAACCGAATACAGGTTCCACCGGGGAGCTGTTTTTT. The gene calls are TRBV4-3 and TRBJ2-2, with D perhaps TRBD1 (5 bases). CDR3 length equals 16 residues. Germline values: CDR1 LGHNA, CDR2 YSLEER. The V end was cut by 2 bases, the J end by 4 bases, with 14 bases between.

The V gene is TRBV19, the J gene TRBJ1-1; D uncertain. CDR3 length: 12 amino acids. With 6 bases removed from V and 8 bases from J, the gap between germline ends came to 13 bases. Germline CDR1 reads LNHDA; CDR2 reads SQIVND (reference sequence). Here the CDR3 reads CASSRGLEEAFF. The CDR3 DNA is TGTGCCAGTAGCCGGGGTCTGGAAGAAGCTTTCTTT.

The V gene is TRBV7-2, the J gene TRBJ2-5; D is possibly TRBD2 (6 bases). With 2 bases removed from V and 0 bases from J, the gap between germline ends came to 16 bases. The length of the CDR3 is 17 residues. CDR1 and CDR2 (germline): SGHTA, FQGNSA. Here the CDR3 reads CASSLNGRALYQETQYF. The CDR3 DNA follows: TGTGCCAGCAGCTTAAACGGGAGAGCCCTGTACCAAGAGACCCAGTACTTC. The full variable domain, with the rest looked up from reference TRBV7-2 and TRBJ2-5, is GAGVSQSPSNKVTEKGKDVELRCDPISGHTALYWYRQSLGQGLEFLIYFQGNSAPDKSGLPSDRFSAERTGGSVSTLTIQRTQQEDSAVYLCASSLNGRALYQETQYFGPGTRLLVL.

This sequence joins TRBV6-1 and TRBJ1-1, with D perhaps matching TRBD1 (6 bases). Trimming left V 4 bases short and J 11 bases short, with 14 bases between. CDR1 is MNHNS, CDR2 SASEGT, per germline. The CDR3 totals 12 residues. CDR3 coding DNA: TGTGCCAGCAGTGGAGCCGGGACATCGGCTTTCTTT. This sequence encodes CASSGAGTSAFF.

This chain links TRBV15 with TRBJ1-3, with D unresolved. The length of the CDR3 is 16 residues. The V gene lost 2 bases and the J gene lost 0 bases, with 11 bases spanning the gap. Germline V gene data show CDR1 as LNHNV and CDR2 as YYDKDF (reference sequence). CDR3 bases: TGTGCCACCAGCAGATACCGGGATCTCTCTGGAAACACCATATATTTT. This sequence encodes CATSRYRDLSGNTIYF.

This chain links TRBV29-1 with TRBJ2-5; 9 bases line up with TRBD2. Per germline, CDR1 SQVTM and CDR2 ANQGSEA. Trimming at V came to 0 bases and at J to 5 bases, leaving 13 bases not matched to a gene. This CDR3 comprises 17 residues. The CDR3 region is CSVEDGAGGERVETQYF. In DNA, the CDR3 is TGCAGCGTTGAAGATGGAGCGGGGGGCGAACGCGTGGAGACCCAGTACTTC.

CDR3 in amino acids: CSVAGGSYNEQFF. The CDR3 coding sequence is TGCAGCGTCGCAGGGGGGTCCTACAATGAGCAGTTCTTC. The V and J genes are TRBV29-1 and TRBJ2-1; weak D call: TRBD1 (7 bases). This CDR3 spans 13 amino acids. Germline CDR1 and CDR2: SQVTM and ANQGSEA. Trimming took off 6 bases at V and 1 base at J, with 10 bases between the two ends.

This chain's CDR3 is CASSSSLYNEQFF. CDR3 nucleotide sequence: TGTGCCAGCAGTTCCTCACTCTACAATGAGCAGTTCTTC. The J gene is TRBJ2-1, the V gene TRBV27; D is uncertain. Per the germline V gene, CDR1 is MNHEY and CDR2 is SMNVEV (reference sequence). The CDR3 is 13 amino acids. Trimming took off 4 bases at V and 3 bases at J, with 7 bases between the two ends.

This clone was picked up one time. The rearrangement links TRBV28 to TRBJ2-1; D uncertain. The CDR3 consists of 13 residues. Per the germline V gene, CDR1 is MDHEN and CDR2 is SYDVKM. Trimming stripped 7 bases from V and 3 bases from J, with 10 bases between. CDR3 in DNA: TGTGCCAGCATGCGGCAATTCTACAATGAGCAGTTCTTC. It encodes CASMRQFYNEQFF. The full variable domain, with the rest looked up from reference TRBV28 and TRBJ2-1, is DVKVTQSSRYLVKRTGEKVFLECVQDMDHENMFWYRQDPGLGLRLIYFSYDVKMKEKGDIPEGYSVSREKKERFSLILESASTNQTSMYLCASMRQFYNEQFFGPGTRLTVL.

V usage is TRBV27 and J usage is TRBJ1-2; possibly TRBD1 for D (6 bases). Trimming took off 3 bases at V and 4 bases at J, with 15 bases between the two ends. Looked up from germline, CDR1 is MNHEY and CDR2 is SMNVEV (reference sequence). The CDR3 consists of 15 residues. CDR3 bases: TGTGCCAGCAGTTTTCTTCCCTCAGGGGCCTATGGCTACACCTTC. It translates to CASSFLPSGAYGYTF.

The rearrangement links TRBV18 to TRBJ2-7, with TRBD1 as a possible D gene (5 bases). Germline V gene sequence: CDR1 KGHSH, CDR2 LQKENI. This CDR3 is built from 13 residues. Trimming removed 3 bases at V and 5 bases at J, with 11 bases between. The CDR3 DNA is TGTGCCAGCTCACCTACAGTCAGGGACGAGCAGTACTTC. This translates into CASSPTVRDEQYF.

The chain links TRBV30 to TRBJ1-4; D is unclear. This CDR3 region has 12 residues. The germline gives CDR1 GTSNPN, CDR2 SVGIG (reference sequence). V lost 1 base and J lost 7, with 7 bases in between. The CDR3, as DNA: TGTGCCTGGAGTGGGGGAGGTGAAAAACTGTTTTTT. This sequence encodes CAWSGGGEKLFF.

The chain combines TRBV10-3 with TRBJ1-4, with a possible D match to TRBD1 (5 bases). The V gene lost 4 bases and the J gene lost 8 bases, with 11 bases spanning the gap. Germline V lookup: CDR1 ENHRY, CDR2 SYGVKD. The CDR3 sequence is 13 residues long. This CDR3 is CAISGGLLEKLFF. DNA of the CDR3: TGTGCCATCAGTGGGGGACTCTTAGAAAAACTGTTTTTT.

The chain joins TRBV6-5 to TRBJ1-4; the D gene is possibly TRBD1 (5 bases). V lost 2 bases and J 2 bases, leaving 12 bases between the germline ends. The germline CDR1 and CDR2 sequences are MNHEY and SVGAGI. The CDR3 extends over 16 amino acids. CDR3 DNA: TGTGCCAGCAGTTACGGGCAGGGTACTACTAATGAAAAACTGTTTTTT. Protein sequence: CASSYGQGTTNEKLFF.